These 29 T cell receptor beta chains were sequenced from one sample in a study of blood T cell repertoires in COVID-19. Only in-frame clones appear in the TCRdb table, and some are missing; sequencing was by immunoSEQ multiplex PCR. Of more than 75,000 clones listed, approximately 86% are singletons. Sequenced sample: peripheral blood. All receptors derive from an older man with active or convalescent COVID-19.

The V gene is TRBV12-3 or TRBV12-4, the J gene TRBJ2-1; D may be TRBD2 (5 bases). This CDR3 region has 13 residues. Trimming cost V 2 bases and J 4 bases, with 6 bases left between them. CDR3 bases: TGTGCCAGCAGTTTATTAGCGTACAATGAGCAGTTCTTC. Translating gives CASSLLAYNEQFF.

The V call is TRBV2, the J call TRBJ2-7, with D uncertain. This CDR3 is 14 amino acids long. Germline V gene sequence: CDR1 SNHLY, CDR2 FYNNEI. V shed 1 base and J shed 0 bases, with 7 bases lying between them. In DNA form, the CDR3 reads TGTGCCAGCAGTGAAGGGCCCCTCTCCTACGAGCAGTACTTC. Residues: CASSEGPLSYEQYF.

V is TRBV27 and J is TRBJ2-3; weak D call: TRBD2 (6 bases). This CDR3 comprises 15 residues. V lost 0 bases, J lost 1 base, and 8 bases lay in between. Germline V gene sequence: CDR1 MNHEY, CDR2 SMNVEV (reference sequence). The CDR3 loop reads CASSLSSGGTDTQYF. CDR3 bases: TGTGCCAGCAGTTTATCCTCGGGGGGCACAGATACGCAGTATTTT.

DNA of the CDR3: TGCGCCAGCAGCCCTCTTTATTCTTCCGGGACTAGCAGCTACAATGAGCAGTTCTTC. It specifies CASSPLYSSGTSSYNEQFF. V and J are TRBV4-3 and TRBJ2-1; 9 bases agree with TRBD2. The germline gives CDR1 LGHNA, CDR2 YSLEER. V shed 4 bases, J shed 3 bases, and the junction held 16 bases outside the gene matches. The CDR3 spans 19 residues.

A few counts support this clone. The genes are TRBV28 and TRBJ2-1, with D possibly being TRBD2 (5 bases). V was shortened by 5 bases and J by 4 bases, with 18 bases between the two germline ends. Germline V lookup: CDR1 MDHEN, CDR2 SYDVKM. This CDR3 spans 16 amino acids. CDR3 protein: CASSLLGKEKYNEQFF. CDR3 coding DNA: TGTGCCAGCAGTCTCCTCGGGAAGGAAAAATACAATGAGCAGTTCTTC.

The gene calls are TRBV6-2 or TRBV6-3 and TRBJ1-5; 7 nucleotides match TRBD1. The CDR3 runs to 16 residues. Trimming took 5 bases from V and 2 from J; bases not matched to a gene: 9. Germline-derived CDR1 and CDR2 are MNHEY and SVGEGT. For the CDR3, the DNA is TGTGCCAGCAGTGGAGCCGGGACAGAGGGCAATCAGCCCCAGCATTTT. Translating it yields CASSGAGTEGNQPQHF.

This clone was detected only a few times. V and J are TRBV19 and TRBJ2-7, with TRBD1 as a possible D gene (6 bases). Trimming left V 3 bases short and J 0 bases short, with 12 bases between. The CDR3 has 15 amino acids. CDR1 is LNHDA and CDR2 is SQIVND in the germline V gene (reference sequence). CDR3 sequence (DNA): TGTGCCAGTAGTATTAGGCAGGACAGCTCCTACGAGCAGTACTTC. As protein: CASSIRQDSSYEQYF.

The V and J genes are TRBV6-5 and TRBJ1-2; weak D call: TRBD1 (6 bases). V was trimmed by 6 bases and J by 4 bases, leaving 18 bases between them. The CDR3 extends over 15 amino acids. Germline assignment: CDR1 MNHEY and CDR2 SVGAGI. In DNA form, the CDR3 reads TGTGCCAGCAGCCTATACCCGGACAGTCGCTATGGCTACACCTTC. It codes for CASSLYPDSRYGYTF.

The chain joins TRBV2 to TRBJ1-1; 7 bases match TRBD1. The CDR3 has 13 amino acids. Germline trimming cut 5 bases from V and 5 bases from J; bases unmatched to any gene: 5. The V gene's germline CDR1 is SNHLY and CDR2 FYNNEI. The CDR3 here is CASSLTGRTEAFF. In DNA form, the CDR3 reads TGTGCCAGCAGTTTGACAGGGAGGACTGAAGCTTTCTTT.

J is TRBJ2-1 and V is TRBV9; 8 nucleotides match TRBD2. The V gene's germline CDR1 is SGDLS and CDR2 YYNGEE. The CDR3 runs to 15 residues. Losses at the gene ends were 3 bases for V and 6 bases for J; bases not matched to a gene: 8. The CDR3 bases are TGTGCCAGCAGCGGAAGCGGGAGAGCTTCCAATGAGCAGTTCTTC. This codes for CASSGSGRASNEQFF.

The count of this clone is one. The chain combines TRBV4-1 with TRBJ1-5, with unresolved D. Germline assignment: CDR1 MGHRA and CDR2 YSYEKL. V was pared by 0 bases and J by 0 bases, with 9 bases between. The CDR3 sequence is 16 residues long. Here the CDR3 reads CASSQDGPYSNQPQHF. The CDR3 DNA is TGCGCCAGCAGCCAAGATGGCCCTTATAGCAATCAGCCCCAGCATTTT.

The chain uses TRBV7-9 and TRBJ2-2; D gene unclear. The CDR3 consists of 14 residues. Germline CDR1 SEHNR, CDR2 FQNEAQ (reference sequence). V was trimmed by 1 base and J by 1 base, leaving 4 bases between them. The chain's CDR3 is CASSLDLNTGELFF. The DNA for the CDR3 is TGTGCCAGCAGCTTAGACTTGAACACCGGGGAGCTGTTTTTT. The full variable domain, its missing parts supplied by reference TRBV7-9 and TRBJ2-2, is DTGVSQNPRHKITKRGQNVTFRCDPISEHNRLYWYRQTLGQGPEFLTYFQNEAQLEKSRLLSDRFSAERPKGSFSTLEIQRTEQGDSAMYLCASSLDLNTGELFFGEGSRLTVL.

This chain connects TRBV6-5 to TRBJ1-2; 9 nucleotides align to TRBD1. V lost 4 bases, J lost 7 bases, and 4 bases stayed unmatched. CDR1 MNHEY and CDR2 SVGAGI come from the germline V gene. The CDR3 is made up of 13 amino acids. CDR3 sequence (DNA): TGTGCCAGCAGTTCGTACAGGGGGCTTGGCTACACCTTC. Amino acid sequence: CASSSYRGLGYTF.

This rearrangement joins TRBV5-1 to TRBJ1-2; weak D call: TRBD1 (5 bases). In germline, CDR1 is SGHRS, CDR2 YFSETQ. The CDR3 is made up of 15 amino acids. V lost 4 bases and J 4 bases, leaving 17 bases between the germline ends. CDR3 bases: TGCGCCAGCAGCGGCGGCACGGGACTCACCTATGGCTACACCTTC. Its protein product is CASSGGTGLTYGYTF.

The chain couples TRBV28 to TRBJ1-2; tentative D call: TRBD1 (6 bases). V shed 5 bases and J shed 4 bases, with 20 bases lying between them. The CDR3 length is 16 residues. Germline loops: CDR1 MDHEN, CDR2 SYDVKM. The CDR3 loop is CASSPYVGQSSYGYTF. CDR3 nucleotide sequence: TGTGCCAGCAGTCCCTACGTTGGACAGTCCTCCTATGGCTACACCTTC.

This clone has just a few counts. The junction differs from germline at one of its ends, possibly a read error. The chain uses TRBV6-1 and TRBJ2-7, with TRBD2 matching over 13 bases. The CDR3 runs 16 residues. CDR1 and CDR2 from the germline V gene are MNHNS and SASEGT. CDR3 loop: CASSEEGLAGFYEQYF. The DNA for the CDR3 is TGTGCCAGCAGCGAAGAGGGACTAGCGGGATTCTACGAGCAGTACTTC.

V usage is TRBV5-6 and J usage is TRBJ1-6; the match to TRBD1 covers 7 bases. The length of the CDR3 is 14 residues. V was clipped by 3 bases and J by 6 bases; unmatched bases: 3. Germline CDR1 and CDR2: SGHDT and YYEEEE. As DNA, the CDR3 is TGTGCCAGCAGCTGGGGGACAGTTAATTCACCCCTCCACTTT. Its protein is CASSWGTVNSPLHF.

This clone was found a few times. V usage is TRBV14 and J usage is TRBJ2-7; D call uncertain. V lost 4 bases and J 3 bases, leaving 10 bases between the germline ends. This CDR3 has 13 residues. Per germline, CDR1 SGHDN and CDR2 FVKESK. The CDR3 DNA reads TGTGCCAGCAGCCGGGCAGCTTACTACGAGCAGTACTTC. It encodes CASSRAAYYEQYF.

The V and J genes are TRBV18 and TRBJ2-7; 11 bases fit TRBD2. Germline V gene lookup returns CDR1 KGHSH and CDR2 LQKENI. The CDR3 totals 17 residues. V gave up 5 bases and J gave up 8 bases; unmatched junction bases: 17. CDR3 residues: CASSLAASLAGVVKQYF. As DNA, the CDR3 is TGTGCCAGCTCATTGGCAGCCTCACTAGCGGGAGTCGTCAAGCAGTACTTC.

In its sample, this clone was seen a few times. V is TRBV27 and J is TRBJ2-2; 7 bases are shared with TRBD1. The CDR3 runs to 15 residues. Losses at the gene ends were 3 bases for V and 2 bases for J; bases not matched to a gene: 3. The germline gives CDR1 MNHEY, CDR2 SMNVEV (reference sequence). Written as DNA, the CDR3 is TGTGCCAGCAGTTTCCGACAGGGAAACACCGGGGAGCTGTTTTTT. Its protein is CASSFRQGNTGELFF.

CDR3 residues: CASSIGQGTYNEQFF. The CDR3, as DNA: TGTGCCAGTAGTATCGGGCAGGGAACCTACAATGAGCAGTTCTTC. The chain is built from TRBV19 and TRBJ2-1, with TRBD1 as a possible D gene (5 bases). V gave up 3 bases and J gave up 2 bases, with 11 bases separating them. This CDR3 is built from 15 residues. Germline values: CDR1 LNHDA, CDR2 SQIVND (reference sequence). The full variable domain, rest sourced from reference TRBV19 and TRBJ2-1, is DGGITQSPKYLFRKEGQNVTLSCEQNLNHDAMYWYRQDPGQGLRLIYYSQIVNDFQKGDIAEGYSVSREKKESFPLTVTSAQKNPTAFYLCASSIGQGTYNEQFFGPGTRLTVL.

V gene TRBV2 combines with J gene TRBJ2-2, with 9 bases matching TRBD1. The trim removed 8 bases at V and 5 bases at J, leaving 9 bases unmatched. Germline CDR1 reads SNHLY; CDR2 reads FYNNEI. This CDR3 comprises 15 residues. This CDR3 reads CASSAGQGRTGELFF. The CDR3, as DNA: TGTGCCAGCTCCGCCGGACAGGGGCGAACCGGGGAGCTGTTTTTT. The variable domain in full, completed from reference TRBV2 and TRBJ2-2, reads EPEVTQTPSHQVTQMGQEVILRCVPISNHLYFYWYRQILGQKVEFLVSFYNNEISEKSEIFDDQFSVERPDGSNFTLKIRSTKLEDSAMYFCASSAGQGRTGELFFGEGSRLTVL.

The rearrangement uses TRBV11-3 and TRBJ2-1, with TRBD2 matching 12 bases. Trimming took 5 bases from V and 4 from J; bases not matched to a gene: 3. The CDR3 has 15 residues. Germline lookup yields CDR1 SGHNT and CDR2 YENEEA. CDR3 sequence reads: CASSPGLAGYNEQFF. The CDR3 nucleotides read TGTGCCAGCAGCCCAGGACTAGCGGGATACAATGAGCAGTTCTTC.

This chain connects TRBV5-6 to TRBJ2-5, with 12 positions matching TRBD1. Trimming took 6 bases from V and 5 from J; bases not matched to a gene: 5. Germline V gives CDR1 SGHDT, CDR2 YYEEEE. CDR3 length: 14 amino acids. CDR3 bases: TGTGCCAGCACGGGACAGGGGGCCTATGAGACCCAGTACTTC. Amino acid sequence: CASTGQGAYETQYF.

CDR3 loop: CASSLGLASSYEQYF. CDR3 nucleotides: TGTGCCAGCAGCTTAGGTCTAGCGAGCTCCTACGAGCAGTACTTC. The rearrangement joins TRBV11-2 to TRBJ2-7; D is perhaps TRBD2 (6 bases). CDR1 and CDR2 from the germline V gene are SGHAT and FQNNGV. The CDR3 length is 15 residues. Trimming took 1 base from V and 0 from J, leaving 10 bases between them.

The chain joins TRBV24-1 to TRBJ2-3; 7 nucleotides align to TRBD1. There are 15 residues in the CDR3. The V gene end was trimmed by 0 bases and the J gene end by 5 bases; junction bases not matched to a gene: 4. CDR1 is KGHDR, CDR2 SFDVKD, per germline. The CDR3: CATSDLEGAGDTQYF. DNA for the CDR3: TGTGCCACCAGTGATTTGGAGGGGGCGGGAGATACGCAGTATTTT.

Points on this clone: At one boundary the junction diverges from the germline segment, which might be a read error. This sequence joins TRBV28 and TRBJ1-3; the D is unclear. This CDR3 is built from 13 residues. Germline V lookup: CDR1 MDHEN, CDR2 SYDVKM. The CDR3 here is CASSGPGRNAIYF. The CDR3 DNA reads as TGTGCCAGCAGTGGCCCAGGCAGAAACGCCATATATTTT.

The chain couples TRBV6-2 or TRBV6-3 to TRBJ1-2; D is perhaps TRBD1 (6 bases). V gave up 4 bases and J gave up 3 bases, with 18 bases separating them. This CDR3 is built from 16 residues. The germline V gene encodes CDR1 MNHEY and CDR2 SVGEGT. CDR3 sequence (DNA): TGTGCCAGCAGTTCCCACGGCGGACAGAGAGACTATGGCTACACCTTC. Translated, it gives CASSSHGGQRDYGYTF.

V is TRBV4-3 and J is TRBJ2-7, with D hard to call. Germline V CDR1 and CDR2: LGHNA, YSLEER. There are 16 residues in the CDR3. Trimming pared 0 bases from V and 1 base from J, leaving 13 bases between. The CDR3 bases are TGCGCCAGCAGCCAAGATCCTAGGATGGAATCCTACGAGCAGTACTTC. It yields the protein CASSQDPRMESYEQYF.